This TCR beta chain was identified during a study of blood T cell repertoires in COVID-19. This CDR3 spans 11 amino acids. The V end was cut by 5 bases, the J end by 6 bases, with 7 bases between. The V gene's germline CDR1 is SGHTA and CDR2 FQGNSA. Generated by immunoSEQ multiplex PCR, the TCRdb table keeps only in-frame clones and is missing some. The sample has a few hundred thousand clones, about 80% seen once. The chain recombines TRBV7-2 with TRBJ1-1; D remains ambiguous. The sequence was collected from a person between 65 and 80 years old with COVID-19, enrolled during active disease. Sequences were obtained from peripheral blood. CDR3 amino acids: CASSPQSEAFF. The CDR3 region has the DNA TGTGCCAGCAGCCCCCAGTCTGAAGCTTTCTTT.